Listed here are 29 T cell receptor beta chains from one sample, sequenced in a study of T-cell reconstitution after alpha-beta-depleted transplantation in children. Preparation of the TCRbeta library involved a method that used unique molecular identifiers. TCRdb fed the PCR reads into MiXCR, producing one record per CDR3 protein. Here the sample spans 550,000 to 800,000 distinct CDR3 sequences, around 13% being singletons. The material was PBMCs, obtained before TCRalphabeta/CD19-depleted stem cell transplant. Every receptor here comes from a girl aged 2-10 years with congenital amegakaryocytic thrombocytopenia, due to receive a stem cell transplant.

This clonotype has only a few counts. The genes are TRBV6-5 and TRBJ2-3; 8 bases are a match to TRBD1. J was trimmed by 4 bases and V by 4 bases; bases with no gene match: 16. Germline loops: CDR1 MNHEY, CDR2 SVGAGI. This CDR3 spans 18 amino acids. CDR3: CASSSVSWGTGGSDTQYF. In DNA, the CDR3 is TGTGCCAGCAGTTCAGTTTCATGGGGGACAGGAGGTTCAGATACGCAGTATTTT.

Many counts were recorded for this clonotype. This chain links TRBV5-1 with TRBJ2-3; D call uncertain. Germline loops: CDR1 SGHRS, CDR2 YFSETQ. The CDR3 has 15 residues. Trimming removed 4 bases at V and 0 bases at J, with 12 bases between. CDR3 sequence reads: CASSPRWVSTDTQYF. In DNA, the CDR3 is TGCGCCAGCAGCCCCCGGTGGGTTAGCACAGATACGCAGTATTTT. Based on the CDR3 plus reference TRBV5-1 and TRBJ2-3, the full variable domain is KAGVTQTPRYLIKTRGQQVTLSCSPISGHRSVSWYQQTPGQGLQFLFEYFSETQRNKGNFPGRFSGRQFSNSRSEMNVSTLELGDSALYLCASSPRWVSTDTQYFGPGTRLTVL.

V and J are TRBV20-1 and TRBJ2-5; 9 bases line up with TRBD1. V shed 5 bases, J shed 3 bases, and the junction held 4 bases outside the gene matches. The CDR3 length is 13 residues. Germline values: CDR1 DFQATT, CDR2 SNEGSKA (reference sequence). CDR3 in amino acids: CSASQGAKETQYF. CDR3 in DNA: TGCAGTGCTTCACAGGGGGCCAAAGAGACCCAGTACTTC.

The V gene is TRBV11-2, the J gene TRBJ1-2; D call uncertain. This CDR3 region has 16 residues. Germline V lookup: CDR1 SGHAT, CDR2 FQNNGV. The V and J ends lost 1 base and 4 bases respectively, with 16 bases between them. The DNA of the CDR3 is TGTGCCAGCAGCTTAGCTGGTTGGACGAACTCCTATGGCTACACCTTC. It specifies CASSLAGWTNSYGYTF. The complete variable domain, with remaining parts taken from reference TRBV11-2 and TRBJ1-2, reads EAGVAQSPRYKIIEKRQSVAFWCNPISGHATLYWYQQILGQGPKLLIQFQNNGVVDDSQLPKDRFSAERLKGVDSTLKIQPAKLEDSAVYLCASSLAGWTNSYGYTFGSGTRLTVV.

This clonotype was recorded a few times. This chain uses TRBV7-2 with TRBJ2-6; D could derive from TRBD1 or TRBD2 (5 bases each). Germline V gene data show CDR1 as SGHTA and CDR2 as FQGNSA. The CDR3 has 16 residues. V was shortened by 1 base and J by 3 bases, with 10 bases between the two germline ends. The CDR3 loop reads CASSLEGSSGANVLTF. CDR3 in DNA: TGTGCCAGCAGCTTAGAGGGGAGTAGTGGGGCCAACGTCCTGACTTTC.

This clonotype came up a few times. The gene calls are TRBV29-1 and TRBJ2-5; D perhaps matches TRBD1 (6 bases). Trimming stripped 7 bases from V and 4 bases from J, with 22 bases between. The CDR3 extends over 15 amino acids. The germline V gene has CDR1 SQVTM and CDR2 ANQGSEA. CDR3 sequence: CSAGTGHLTGETQYF. CDR3 sequence (DNA): TGCAGCGCTGGGACGGGACATCTAACGGGAGAGACCCAGTACTTC.

The chain joins TRBV4-1 to TRBJ2-5; 9 bases match TRBD1. The CDR3 covers 19 residues. Trimming at V came to 0 bases and at J to 2 bases, leaving 13 bases not matched to a gene. In germline, CDR1 is MGHRA, CDR2 YSYEKL. CDR3 sequence reads: CASSQESTGGWGQQETQYF. CDR3 in DNA: TGCGCCAGCAGCCAAGAGAGCACAGGGGGCTGGGGGCAACAAGAGACCCAGTACTTC.

This clonotype was counted between two and nine times. The CDR3 DNA reads as TGCGCCAGCTTTAAGGGGGGGTACTCAAACAATGAGCAGTTCTTC. It encodes CASFKGGYSNNEQFF. V and J are TRBV5-1 and TRBJ2-1; TRBD2 is a possible D gene (7 bases). V was cut by 7 bases and J by 5 bases, with 19 bases left in between. This CDR3 has 15 amino acids. Germline CDR1 is SGHRS and CDR2 is YFSETQ.

In its sample, this clonotype was seen many times. The V and J genes are TRBV11-2 and TRBJ2-1; a possible D gene is TRBD2 (5 bases). Germline loops: CDR1 SGHAT, CDR2 FQNNGV. Trimming cost V 5 bases and J 9 bases, with 14 bases left between them. CDR3 length: 13 amino acids. Here the CDR3 reads CASSPDLRGEQFF. The CDR3 DNA reads TGTGCCAGCAGCCCGGACCTACGGGGTGAGCAGTTCTTC.

On this clonotype itself: This may be a read error: a much more frequent sequence differs by one nucleotide. DNA for the CDR3: TGTGCCACCAGCGGGTCGGGTGGGGGACTAGCGCTGAATGAGCAGTTCTTC. Amino acid sequence: CATSGSGGGLALNEQFF. The V and J genes are TRBV15 and TRBJ2-1, with 10 bases aligning to TRBD2. The length of the CDR3 is 17 residues. V lost 5 bases to trimming and J lost 7 bases; unmatched junction nucleotides: 14. Germline loops: CDR1 LNHNV, CDR2 YYDKDF (reference sequence).

CDR3 in DNA: TGCGCCAGCAGCCAGGACAGGGGGATTAATTCACCCCTCCACTTT. Protein product: CASSQDRGINSPLHF. The chain joins TRBV5-1 to TRBJ1-6, with TRBD1 matching 10 bases. In germline, CDR1 is SGHRS, CDR2 YFSETQ. This CDR3 has 15 residues. The junction had 4 bases not matched to a gene; V was cut back by 4 bases and J by 6 bases.

The V call is TRBV20-1, the J call TRBJ2-7, with a tentative D call TRBD2 (6 bases). This CDR3 has 17 residues. The germline V gene has CDR1 DFQATT and CDR2 SNEGSKA (reference sequence). V lost 6 bases and J lost 3, with 27 bases in between. CDR3 loop: CSAPRRVHGLAIYEQYF. As DNA, the CDR3 is TGCAGTGCCCCCCGCCGCGTTCATGGGCTAGCGATCTACGAGCAGTACTTC.

This clonotype was detected a few times. This chain connects TRBV2 to TRBJ2-1; the match to TRBD2 covers 12 bases. V was clipped by 6 bases and J by 1 base; unmatched bases: 4. The CDR3 totals 16 residues. Per germline, CDR1 SNHLY and CDR2 FYNNEI. Here the CDR3 reads CASRAGLAGSYNEQFF. The CDR3 region has the DNA TGTGCCAGCAGGGCCGGACTAGCGGGGTCCTACAATGAGCAGTTCTTC.

This clonotype was found many times. The chain has TRBV7-8 and TRBJ2-1; tentatively, D is TRBD2 (5 bases). The CDR3 length is 15 residues. Germline assignment: CDR1 SGHVS and CDR2 FQNEAQ. Trimming pared 3 bases from V and 5 bases from J, leaving 14 bases between. CDR3 bases: TGTGCCAGCAGCTTGCCGGGGAGTCTAGACAATGAGCAGTTCTTC. Translation: CASSLPGSLDNEQFF.

This clonotype has more than one count but fewer than ten. CDR3 DNA sequence: TGTGCCAGCTCACTCCCCGGGACTAGCGGGAAGGCTGAGCAGTTCTTC. Translating gives CASSLPGTSGKAEQFF. The chain links TRBV18 to TRBJ2-1; the match to TRBD2 covers 13 bases. Germline CDR1 reads KGHSH; CDR2 reads LQKENI. V trimming: 4 bases; J trimming: 9 bases; junction bases outside the gene matches: 9. This CDR3 is built from 16 residues.

This clonotype was recorded at least ten times. The rearrangement joins TRBV10-3 to TRBJ2-1, with D possibly being TRBD2 (6 bases). Germline CDR1 and CDR2: ENHRY and SYGVKD. The CDR3 has 15 residues. Trimming cost V 10 bases and J 0 bases, with 16 bases left between them. The CDR3: CATLGEVSSYNEQFF. The CDR3 DNA sequence: TGTGCCACCTTAGGGGAGGTAAGCTCCTACAATGAGCAGTTCTTC.

This clonotype was detected many times. The chain links TRBV5-1 to TRBJ1-5; D uncertain. Trimming removed 0 bases from V and 6 bases from J, with 7 bases in between. The length of the CDR3 is 13 residues. Looked up from germline, CDR1 is SGHRS and CDR2 is YFSETQ. CDR3 in amino acids: CASSLEGSQPQHF. The CDR3 bases are TGCGCCAGCAGCTTGGAAGGGAGTCAGCCCCAGCATTTT.

This clonotype was seen at least ten times. J is TRBJ2-1 and V is TRBV7-8; 7 bases line up with TRBD2. The junction had 3 bases not matched to a gene; V was cut back by 4 bases and J by 0 bases. There are 15 residues in the CDR3. Germline assignment: CDR1 SGHVS and CDR2 FQNEAQ. CDR3 protein: CASSWAGDSYNEQFF. DNA for the CDR3: TGTGCCAGCAGCTGGGCGGGGGACTCCTACAATGAGCAGTTCTTC.

This clonotype came up a few times. The V call is TRBV11-1, the J call TRBJ2-1, with 12 bases that match TRBD2. The CDR3 covers 18 residues. V lost 1 base, J lost 4 bases, and 8 bases stayed unmatched. The germline V gene encodes CDR1 SGHAT and CDR2 FQDESV (reference sequence). The CDR3 here is CASSLGRALAGGYNEQFF. In DNA, the CDR3 is TGTGCCAGCAGCTTAGGTCGGGCACTAGCGGGAGGTTACAATGAGCAGTTCTTC.

This clonotype was observed a handful of times. The rearrangement links TRBV10-3 to TRBJ2-5, with D possibly being TRBD1 (6 bases). Trimming removed 8 bases from V and 2 bases from J, with 12 bases in between. There are 13 residues in the CDR3. Germline CDR1 and CDR2: ENHRY and SYGVKD. The CDR3 DNA reads TGTGCCATCCAAACCAGGGGACAAGAGACCCAGTACTTC. Translation gives CAIQTRGQETQYF.

The CDR3 sequence: CASSPPEGNEQFF. The DNA for the CDR3 is TGTGCCAGCTCACCACCGGAGGGCAATGAGCAGTTCTTC. The chain joins TRBV18 to TRBJ2-1, with a possible D match to TRBD2 (6 bases). CDR1 is KGHSH and CDR2 is LQKENI in the germline V gene. The CDR3 is 13 amino acids. V lost 0 bases and J lost 6, with 6 bases in between.

The chain has TRBV5-1 and TRBJ1-1, with TRBD1 identical over 7 bases. This CDR3 spans 13 amino acids. The V gene's germline CDR1 is SGHRS and CDR2 YFSETQ. V shed 6 bases and J 4 bases; nucleotides not matched to a gene: 6. The CDR3 DNA sequence: TGCGCCAGCAAACAGGGGTTCGGCACTGAAGCTTTCTTT. This sequence encodes CASKQGFGTEAFF.

The chain uses TRBV11-1 and TRBJ2-3; 7 positions agree with TRBD2. Germline CDR1 reads SGHAT; CDR2 reads FQDESV (reference sequence). This CDR3 is 18 amino acids long. J gave up 2 bases and V 4 bases, and 15 bases lay outside the gene matches. CDR3 bases: TGTGCCAGCAGCTCCAACAAAATGGGAGGGGTGAACACAGATACGCAGTATTTT. As protein: CASSSNKMGGVNTDTQYF. The whole variable domain, filled in from reference TRBV11-1 and TRBJ2-3, reads EAEVAQSPRYKITEKSQAVAFWCDPISGHATLYWYRQILGQGPELLVQFQDESVVDDSQLPKDRFSAERLKGVDSTLKIQPAELGDSAMYLCASSSNKMGGVNTDTQYFGPGTRLTVL.

In its sample, this clonotype was seen many times. The genes are TRBV20-1 and TRBJ1-3; D remains ambiguous. V was pared by 7 bases and J by 0 bases, with 10 bases between. Germline V CDR1 and CDR2: DFQATT, SNEGSKA (reference sequence). This CDR3 comprises 13 residues. The CDR3 loop reads CSDESCSGNTIYF. The CDR3 bases are TGCAGTGACGAGTCTTGCTCTGGAAACACCATATATTTT.

This clonotype appeared many times. The chain recombines TRBV7-2 with TRBJ2-7; D possibly corresponds to TRBD2 (6 bases). The V gene lost 1 base and the J gene lost 0 bases, with 13 bases spanning the gap. The germline CDR1 and CDR2 sequences are SGHTA and FQGNSA. The CDR3 has 16 residues. The CDR3 DNA sequence: TGTGCCAGCAGCTTAGTCGCTGCGGGGAGCTCCTACGAGCAGTACTTC. Encoded protein: CASSLVAAGSSYEQYF.

This clonotype has just a few counts. The gene calls are TRBV4-1 and TRBJ2-7, with 11 bases matching TRBD2. Germline CDR1 MGHRA, CDR2 YSYEKL. There are 16 residues in the CDR3. V lost 4 bases and J lost 5; bases outside the gene matches: 10. This chain's CDR3 is CASSRPIAGGQHEQYF. The CDR3 DNA reads TGCGCCAGCAGCCGACCTATAGCGGGAGGGCAGCACGAGCAGTACTTC.

The chain couples TRBV3-1 to TRBJ2-7; no firm D call. Per germline, CDR1 LGHDT and CDR2 YNNKEL (reference sequence). The ends were cut back, 0 bases at V and 5 bases at J, with 8 bases in the middle. The CDR3 loop spans 13 amino acids. In nucleotides, the CDR3 is TGTGCCAGCAGCCAAGACTGGCAAGACGAGCAGTACTTC. It is translated as CASSQDWQDEQYF.

This clonotype was seen a few times. The chain is built from TRBV7-8 and TRBJ2-1, with D possibly matching TRBD2 (6 bases). Per the germline V gene, CDR1 is SGHVS and CDR2 is FQNEAQ. V was cut by 4 bases and J by 4 bases, with 14 bases left in between. This CDR3 comprises 15 residues. This CDR3 is CASSWRRAGYNEQFF. Written as DNA, the CDR3 is TGTGCCAGCAGCTGGAGGAGGGCCGGGTACAATGAGCAGTTCTTC.

Points on this clonotype: One end of the junction does not line up with germline, which may come from a read error. The chain joins TRBV25-1 to TRBJ2-1, with D maybe TRBD2 (6 bases). The CDR3 is made up of 14 amino acids. Germline lookup yields CDR1 MGHDK and CDR2 SYGVNS. CDR3 sequence reads: CARSEYSEGYEQFF. As DNA, the CDR3 is TGTGCCAGGAGTGAATATTCGGAGGGGTATGAGCAGTTCTTC.